The source of this T cell receptor beta chain is a study of T cell repertoires in cytomegalovirus infection. As for the study in general: Newly reported HLA-C-restricted and thoroughly characterized HLA-B-restricted CMV epitopes were employed. Findings of the study overall: Pooled public TCR beta family frequency picked out CMV carriers with the relevant HLA.

Trimming took 5 bases from V and 6 from J; bases not matched to a gene: 4. The germline CDR1 and CDR2 sequences are SGHTA and FQGNSA. This CDR3 spans 14 amino acids. Many counts were recorded for this clonotype. Its matching antigen is unknown. Using its own MiXCR run on the reads, TCRdb lists one record per CDR3 protein. The sample lists around 300,000 distinct CDR3 sequences; roughly a fifth were seen once. The sequence came from a human donor in good health (CMV status not recorded). Some clones in this sample may be carry-over from other donors' samples. The V gene is TRBV7-2, the J gene TRBJ1-3; TRBD1 aligns across 10 bases. The sample in question was cultured PBMCs, obtained from culture after CMV antigen stimulation. CDR3 sequence reads: CASSPTGGENTIYF. The CDR3 DNA reads as TGTGCCAGCAGCCCGACAGGGGGCGAAAACACCATATATTTT.